The source of this T cell receptor beta chain is a study of cytomegalovirus exposure and HLA in healthy donors. This clone was seen more than once but under ten times. Its antigen remains unidentified. Trimming stripped 6 bases from V and 2 bases from J, with 14 bases between. Per germline, CDR1 SNHLY and CDR2 FYNNEI. The CDR3 length is 14 residues. Sequencing used immunoSEQ multiplex PCR; TCRdb keeps in-frame clones, though not all of them. This table has approximately 150,000 clones, over 80% appearing once. Points from the study as a whole: Associated with cytomegalovirus, according to the listing, were 150 to 200 TCR beta chains. Reports showed the classifier diagnosing cytomegalovirus status with high specificity and sensitivity.

This sequence joins TRBV2 and TRBJ2-7; tentative D call: TRBD2 (6 bases). The clonotype originates from a man younger than 30 in good health and CMV-seropositive. The material sequenced was PBMCs. Here the CDR3 DNA reads TGTGCCAGCAGGGACGGGGGAGAGGCCTACGAGCAGTACTTC. It codes for CASRDGGEAYEQYF. Based on the CDR3 plus reference TRBV2 and TRBJ2-7, the full variable domain is EPEVTQTPSHQVTQMGQEVILRCVPISNHLYFYWYRQILGQKVEFLVSFYNNEISEKSEIFDDQFSVERPDGSNFTLKIRSTKLEDSAMYFCASRDGGEAYEQYFGPGTRLTVT.